The 2 T cell receptor beta chains below come from one sample, sequenced in a study of vaccination effects on CD4 cells after COVID-19. Following culture for around 10 days, CD4+ T cells were isolated. Participants each got two BNT162b2 or mRNA-1273 vaccine doses. Assay: immunoSEQ multiplex PCR; the TCRdb copy retains only in-frame clones and omits some. The sample records around 66,000 clones, over 70% being singletons. The antigens of these receptors remain unknown. Here the sequenced sample was CD4+ T cells from PBMCs cultured without peptide, taken after COVID-19 vaccination. Source of these receptors: a human donor who received a COVID-19 vaccine.

The V call is TRBV11-3, the J call TRBJ2-3; D possibly corresponds to TRBD2 (7 bases). This CDR3 has 15 residues. Trimming cost V 5 bases and J 3 bases, with 15 bases left between them. In germline, CDR1 is SGHNT, CDR2 YENEEA. Written as DNA, the CDR3 is TGTGCCAGCAGCCTCCGCGCGGGGGCTACAGATACGCAGTATTTT. Its protein product is CASSLRAGATDTQYF.

The chain recombines TRBV18 with TRBJ1-6, with 7 bases identical to TRBD1. The V segment lost 2 bases and the J segment 14 bases; nucleotides outside the gene matches: 12. Germline CDR1 KGHSH, CDR2 LQKENI. The CDR3 extends over 15 amino acids. The CDR3 coding sequence is TGTGCCAGCTCACCATGGGACAGCCAAAGTATCACCCTCCACTTT. Translating it yields CASSPWDSQSITLHF. The full variable domain, its missing parts supplied by reference TRBV18 and TRBJ1-6, is NAGVMQNPRHLVRRRGQEARLRCSPMKGHSHVYWYRQLPEEGLKFMVYLQKENIIDESGMPKERFSAEFPKEGPSILRIQQVVRGDSAAYFCASSPWDSQSITLHFGNGTRLTVT.